Here is one T cell receptor beta chain with its context. What it binds is not known. One end of the junction is discordant with germline, which a read error may explain. This sample was included in a study of a mutant IDH1 vaccine in newly diagnosed glioma. Study-wide context: The study gave patients eight vaccinations in weeks 1, 3, 5, 7, 11, 15, 19, 23. First vaccine doses came 4-6 weeks after radiotherapy alone, or with temozolomide cycles. Earlier care involved radiotherapy, temozolomide, or both, and the majority received both.

As to time point: week 11, during vaccination. The study gave 300 ug of mutant IDH1 20-mer peptide per vaccine dose, with topical imiquimod. Generated by immunoSEQ multiplex PCR, the TCRdb table keeps only in-frame clones and is missing some. The sample shows under 150,000 clones, roughly 90% of them seen only once. General study points: Shifts in the top peripheral T cell clonotypes seemed unrelated to pseudoprogression.

Specimen: PBMCs, collected from a glioma patient whose treatment included an IDH1 peptide vaccine. This clonotype was obtained from a woman in her 50s with glioma.

CDR3 sequence: CASSLRVGNEQFF. The DNA for the CDR3 is TGTGCTAGCAGTCTCAGAGTGGGCAATGAGCAGTTCTTC. V gene TRBV7-7 combines with J gene TRBJ2-1, with D unclear. CDR1 SSHAT and CDR2 FNYEAQ come from the germline V gene (reference sequence). The CDR3 totals 13 residues.